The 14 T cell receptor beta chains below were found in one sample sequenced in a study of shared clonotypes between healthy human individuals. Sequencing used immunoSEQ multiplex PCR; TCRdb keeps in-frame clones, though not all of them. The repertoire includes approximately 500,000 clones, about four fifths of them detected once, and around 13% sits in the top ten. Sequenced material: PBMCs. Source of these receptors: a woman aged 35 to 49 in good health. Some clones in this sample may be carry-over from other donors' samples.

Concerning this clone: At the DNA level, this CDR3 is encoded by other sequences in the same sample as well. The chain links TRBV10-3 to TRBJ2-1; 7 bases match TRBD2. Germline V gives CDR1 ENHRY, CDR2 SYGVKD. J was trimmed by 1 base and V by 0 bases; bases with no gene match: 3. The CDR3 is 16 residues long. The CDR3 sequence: CAISESTGGSYNEQFF. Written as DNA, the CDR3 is TGTGCCATCAGTGAGTCGACGGGGGGATCCTACAATGAGCAGTTCTTC.

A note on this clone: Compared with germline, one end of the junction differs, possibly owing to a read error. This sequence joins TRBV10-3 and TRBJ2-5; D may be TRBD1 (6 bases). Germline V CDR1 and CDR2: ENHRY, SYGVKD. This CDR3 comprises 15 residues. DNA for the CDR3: TGTGCCAGCAGTTACGTAGACAGGTACCAAGAGACCCAGTACTTC. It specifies CASSYVDRYQETQYF.

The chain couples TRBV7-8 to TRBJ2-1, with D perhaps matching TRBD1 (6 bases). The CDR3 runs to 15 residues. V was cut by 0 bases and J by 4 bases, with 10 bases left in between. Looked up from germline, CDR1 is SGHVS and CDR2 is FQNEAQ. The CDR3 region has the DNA TGTGCCAGCAGCTTAGCACGGACAGCTTACAATGAGCAGTTCTTC. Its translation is CASSLARTAYNEQFF.

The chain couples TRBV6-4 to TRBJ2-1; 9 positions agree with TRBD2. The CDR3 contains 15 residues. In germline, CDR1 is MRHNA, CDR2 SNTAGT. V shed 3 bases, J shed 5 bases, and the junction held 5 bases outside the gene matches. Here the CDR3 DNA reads TGTGCCAGCAGTGAAGAGGCGGGAGGGCACAATGAGCAGTTCTTC. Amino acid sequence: CASSEEAGGHNEQFF.

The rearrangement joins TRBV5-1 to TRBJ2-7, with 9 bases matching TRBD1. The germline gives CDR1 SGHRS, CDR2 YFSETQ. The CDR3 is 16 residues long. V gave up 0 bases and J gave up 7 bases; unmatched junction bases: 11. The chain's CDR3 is CASSLGSRDRDREQYF. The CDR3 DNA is TGCGCCAGCAGCTTGGGCTCCCGGGACAGGGATAGAGAGCAGTACTTC.

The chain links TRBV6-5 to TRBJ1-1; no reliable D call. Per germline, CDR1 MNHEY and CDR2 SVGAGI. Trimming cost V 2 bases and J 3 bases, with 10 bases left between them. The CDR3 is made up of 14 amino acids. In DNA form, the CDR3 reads TGTGCCAGCAGTTACGGGCCCTTGGACACTGAAGCTTTCTTT. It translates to CASSYGPLDTEAFF.

The CDR3 here is CASTTDRERDGYTF. CDR3 DNA: TGTGCCAGTACAACAGACAGGGAGAGGGATGGCTACACCTTC. The V call is TRBV19, the J call TRBJ1-2; 7 bases line up with TRBD1. The germline CDR1 and CDR2 sequences are LNHDA and SQIVND (reference sequence). The CDR3 has 14 residues. The ends lost 7 bases at V and 6 bases at J; junction bases unmatched: 11.

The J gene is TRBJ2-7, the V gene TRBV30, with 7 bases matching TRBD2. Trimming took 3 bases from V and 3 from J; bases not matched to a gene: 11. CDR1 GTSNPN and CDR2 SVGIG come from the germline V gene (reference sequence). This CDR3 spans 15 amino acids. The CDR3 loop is CAWRTSSQSFYEQYF. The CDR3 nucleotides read TGTGCCTGGAGGACTAGCAGCCAATCCTTCTACGAGCAGTACTTC.

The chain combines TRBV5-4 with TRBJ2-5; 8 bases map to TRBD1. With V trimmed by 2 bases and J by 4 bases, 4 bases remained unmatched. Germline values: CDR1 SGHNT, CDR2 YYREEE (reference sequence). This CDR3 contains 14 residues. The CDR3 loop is CASSFQDRVETQYF. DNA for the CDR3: TGTGCCAGCAGCTTTCAGGACAGGGTAGAGACCCAGTACTTC.

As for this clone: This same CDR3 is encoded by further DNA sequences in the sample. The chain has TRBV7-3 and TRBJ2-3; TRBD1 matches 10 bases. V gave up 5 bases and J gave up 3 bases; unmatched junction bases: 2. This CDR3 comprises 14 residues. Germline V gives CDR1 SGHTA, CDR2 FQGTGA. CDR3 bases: TGTGCCAGCAGCCCGGGACAGGGGACAGATACGCAGTATTTT. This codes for CASSPGQGTDTQYF.

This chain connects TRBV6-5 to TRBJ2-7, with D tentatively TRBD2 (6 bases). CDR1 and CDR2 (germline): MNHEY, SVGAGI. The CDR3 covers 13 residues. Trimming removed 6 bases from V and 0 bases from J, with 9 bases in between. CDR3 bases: TGTGCCAGCAGCCCCGGGAGCTCCTACGAGCAGTACTTC. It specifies CASSPGSSYEQYF.

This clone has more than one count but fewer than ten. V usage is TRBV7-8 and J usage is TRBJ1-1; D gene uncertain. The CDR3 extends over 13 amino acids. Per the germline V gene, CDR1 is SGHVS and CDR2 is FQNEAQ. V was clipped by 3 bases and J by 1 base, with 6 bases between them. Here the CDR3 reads CASSFGRNTEAFF. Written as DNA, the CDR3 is TGTGCCAGCAGCTTCGGGCGGAACACTGAAGCTTTCTTT.

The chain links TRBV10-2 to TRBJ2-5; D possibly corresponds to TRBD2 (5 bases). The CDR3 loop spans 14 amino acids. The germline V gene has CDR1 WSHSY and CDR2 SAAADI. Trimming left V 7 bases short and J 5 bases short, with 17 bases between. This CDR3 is CASNRRESAETQYF. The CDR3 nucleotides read TGCGCCAGCAATCGACGGGAATCAGCGGAGACCCAGTACTTC.

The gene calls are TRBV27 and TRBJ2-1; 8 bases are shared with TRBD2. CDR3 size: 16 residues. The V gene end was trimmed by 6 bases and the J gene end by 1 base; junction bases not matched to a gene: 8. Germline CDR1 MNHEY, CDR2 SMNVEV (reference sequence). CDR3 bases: TGTGCCAGCAGCACGTCACTAGCGGCTTCCTACAATGAGCAGTTCTTC. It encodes CASSTSLAASYNEQFF.